This T cell receptor beta chain emerged from a study of Tregs in tolerant kidney transplant recipients. Study-wide results and limits: Biological reproducibility was not directly addressed, but technical replication error appeared minimal. Validation in larger populations is needed because few patients were studied. Tregs expanded with activated donor B cells seemed most donor-specific.

Produced via immunoSEQ multiplex PCR; TCRdb's table is partial and in-frame only. This sample has more than 90,000 clones, with almost 95% found just once. CD4+CD25+CD127- Tregs, CD4+CD25- non-Tregs, CD4 and CD8 cells were sorted. As for this clone: The antigen is not known.

The CDR3 has 14 residues. With 7 bases removed from V and 3 bases from J, the gap between germline ends came to 19 bases. Germline CDR1 and CDR2: SQVTM and ANQGSEA. Sequenced sample: CD4+ T cells from blood. This clonotype was sampled from a human donor in good health. V is TRBV29-1 and J is TRBJ2-7, with D tentatively TRBD1 (6 bases). Here the CDR3 DNA reads TGCAGCGCTAAGGTTGGGACAAGGGACTACGAGCAGTACTTC. Protein product: CSAKVGTRDYEQYF.